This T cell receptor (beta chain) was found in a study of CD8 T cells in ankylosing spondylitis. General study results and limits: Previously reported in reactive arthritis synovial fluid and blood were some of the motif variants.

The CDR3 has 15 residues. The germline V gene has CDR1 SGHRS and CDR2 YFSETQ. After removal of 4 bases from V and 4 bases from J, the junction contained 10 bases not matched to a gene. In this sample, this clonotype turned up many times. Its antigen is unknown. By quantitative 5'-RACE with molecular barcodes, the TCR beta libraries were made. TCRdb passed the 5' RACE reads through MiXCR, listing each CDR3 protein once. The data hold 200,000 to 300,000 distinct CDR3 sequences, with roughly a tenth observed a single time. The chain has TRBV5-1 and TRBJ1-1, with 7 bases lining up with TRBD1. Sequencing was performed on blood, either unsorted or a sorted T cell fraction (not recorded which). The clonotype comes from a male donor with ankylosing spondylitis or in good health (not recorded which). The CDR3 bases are TGCGCCAGCAGCGTACGACAGGGCGTAGGCACTGAAGCTTTCTTT. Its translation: CASSVRQGVGTEAFF.